This is a list of T cell receptor beta chains from one sample in a study of blood T cell repertoires in COVID-19. Some clones are missing from TCRdb's copy, which holds only in-frame ones; the method was immunoSEQ multiplex PCR. Of more than 200,000 clones listed, around four fifths are singletons. The sample comprised peripheral blood. These receptors were taken from a woman over 75 with COVID-19, enrolled during active disease. The CDR3 runs from the conserved cysteine through the conserved F or W. Fields, in order: V gene, J gene, CDR3 protein.

v_call: TRBV7-9; j_call: TRBJ1-3; cdr3_aa: CASSLGQGNRASSGNTIYF
v_call: TRBV18; j_call: TRBJ2-5; cdr3_aa: CASSPGLTGEETQYF
v_call: TRBV5-8; j_call: TRBJ2-7; cdr3_aa: CASSLAPGIYEQYF
v_call: TRBV28; j_call: TRBJ1-1; cdr3_aa: CASSFAGPSMSRAFF
v_call: TRBV11-2; j_call: TRBJ1-2; cdr3_aa: CASREENHPGNYGYTF
v_call: TRBV3-1/TRBV3-2; j_call: TRBJ2-7; cdr3_aa: CASSQYRSSYEQYF
v_call: TRBV2; j_call: TRBJ2-5; cdr3_aa: CASSEQGINGETQYF
v_call: TRBV5-1; j_call: TRBJ2-1; cdr3_aa: CASSLSRPGYNEQFF
v_call: TRBV5-6; j_call: TRBJ1-2; cdr3_aa: CASSLVTGFGYTF
v_call: TRBV5-5; j_call: TRBJ2-5; cdr3_aa: CASSFASAETQYF
v_call: TRBV6-1; j_call: TRBJ1-4; cdr3_aa: CASRGAGYNEKLFF
v_call: TRBV30; j_call: TRBJ1-3; cdr3_aa: CAGYRPGQGALGNTIYF
v_call: TRBV25-1; j_call: TRBJ2-1; cdr3_aa: CASTPGTGDYNEQFF
v_call: TRBV28; j_call: TRBJ2-7; cdr3_aa: CASSLAGGRYEQYF
v_call: TRBV7-2; j_call: TRBJ2-7; cdr3_aa: CASSEGLAGGTYEQYF
v_call: TRBV5-1; j_call: TRBJ2-2; cdr3_aa: CASSLGTPRAELFF
v_call: TRBV20-1; j_call: TRBJ1-1; cdr3_aa: CSAPDRETFF
v_call: TRBV6-2/TRBV6-3; j_call: TRBJ2-7; cdr3_aa: CASSVSGKASYEQYF
v_call: TRBV6-5; j_call: TRBJ1-3; cdr3_aa: CASRLQSASGNTIYF
v_call: TRBV5-1; j_call: TRBJ2-2; cdr3_aa: CASSLVASTGELFF
v_call: TRBV5-4; j_call: TRBJ2-7; cdr3_aa: CASSRGLTGGSSYEQYF
v_call: TRBV6-2/TRBV6-3; j_call: TRBJ2-4; cdr3_aa: CASSRTGGANIQYF
v_call: TRBV7-2; j_call: TRBJ2-7; cdr3_aa: CASSLSGQGWDEQYF
v_call: TRBV5-4; j_call: TRBJ2-1; cdr3_aa: CASSLAGQGARNEQFF
v_call: TRBV4-3; j_call: TRBJ2-5; cdr3_aa: CASSPGPGGETQYF
v_call: TRBV30; j_call: TRBJ1-5; cdr3_aa: CAWRGDRDNQPQHF
v_call: TRBV4-1; j_call: TRBJ1-2; cdr3_aa: CASSQLPTADSGGYTF
v_call: TRBV19; j_call: TRBJ1-5; cdr3_aa: CASRNRGGQPQHF
v_call: TRBV29-1; j_call: TRBJ2-3; cdr3_aa: CSVGGGTDTDTQYF
v_call: TRBV7-3; j_call: TRBJ1-1; cdr3_aa: CASSTGTGAGDTEAFF
v_call: TRBV19; j_call: TRBJ2-7; cdr3_aa: CASSLGSRAYEQYF
v_call: TRBV7-2; j_call: TRBJ1-5; cdr3_aa: CASSRGNGYQPQHF
v_call: TRBV5-8; j_call: TRBJ2-7; cdr3_aa: CASSRSGSRGEQYF
v_call: TRBV5-5; j_call: TRBJ1-1; cdr3_aa: CASSLSTGGYTEAFF
v_call: TRBV10-3; j_call: TRBJ1-2; cdr3_aa: CAISGPGEGNYGYTF
v_call: TRBV11-2; j_call: TRBJ2-1; cdr3_aa: CASSPSSYNEQFF
v_call: TRBV6-5; j_call: TRBJ2-4; cdr3_aa: CASSSSSGIAKNIQYF
v_call: TRBV29-1; j_call: TRBJ2-1; cdr3_aa: CSAGAFPVNEQFF
v_call: TRBV5-1; j_call: TRBJ2-7; cdr3_aa: CASRAGTGNEQYF
v_call: TRBV29-1; j_call: TRBJ2-5; cdr3_aa: CSVGGTRETQYF
v_call: TRBV5-1; j_call: TRBJ1-3; cdr3_aa: CASSEGVSSGNTIYF
v_call: TRBV30; j_call: TRBJ1-1; cdr3_aa: CAVTGVTEAFF
v_call: TRBV18; j_call: TRBJ1-1; cdr3_aa: CASSPGQGVNTEAFF
v_call: TRBV28; j_call: TRBJ1-6; cdr3_aa: CASRDRGNSPLHF
v_call: TRBV18; j_call: TRBJ1-2; cdr3_aa: CASALGEGVSYGYTF
v_call: TRBV6-6; j_call: TRBJ2-1; cdr3_aa: CASSYGRTSGDEQFF
v_call: TRBV12-3/TRBV12-4; j_call: TRBJ1-2; cdr3_aa: CASRTGGRGGYTF
v_call: TRBV28; j_call: TRBJ2-7; cdr3_aa: CASTPPTGGVYEQYF
v_call: TRBV27; j_call: TRBJ2-1; cdr3_aa: CASSGGQSRSYNEQFF
v_call: TRBV6-5; j_call: TRBJ2-1; cdr3_aa: CASRRDRSGFF
v_call: TRBV6-6; j_call: TRBJ2-7; cdr3_aa: CASSSTGRSLYEQYF
v_call: TRBV2; j_call: TRBJ1-2; cdr3_aa: CASFDRVNYGYTF
v_call: TRBV7-9; j_call: TRBJ1-1; cdr3_aa: CASSPIHREAFF
v_call: TRBV5-1; j_call: TRBJ1-6; cdr3_aa: CASSVTGTANSPLHF
v_call: TRBV11-2; j_call: TRBJ1-3; cdr3_aa: CASSPSGGNTIYF
v_call: TRBV5-1; j_call: TRBJ2-1; cdr3_aa: CASSVGQLEGEQFF